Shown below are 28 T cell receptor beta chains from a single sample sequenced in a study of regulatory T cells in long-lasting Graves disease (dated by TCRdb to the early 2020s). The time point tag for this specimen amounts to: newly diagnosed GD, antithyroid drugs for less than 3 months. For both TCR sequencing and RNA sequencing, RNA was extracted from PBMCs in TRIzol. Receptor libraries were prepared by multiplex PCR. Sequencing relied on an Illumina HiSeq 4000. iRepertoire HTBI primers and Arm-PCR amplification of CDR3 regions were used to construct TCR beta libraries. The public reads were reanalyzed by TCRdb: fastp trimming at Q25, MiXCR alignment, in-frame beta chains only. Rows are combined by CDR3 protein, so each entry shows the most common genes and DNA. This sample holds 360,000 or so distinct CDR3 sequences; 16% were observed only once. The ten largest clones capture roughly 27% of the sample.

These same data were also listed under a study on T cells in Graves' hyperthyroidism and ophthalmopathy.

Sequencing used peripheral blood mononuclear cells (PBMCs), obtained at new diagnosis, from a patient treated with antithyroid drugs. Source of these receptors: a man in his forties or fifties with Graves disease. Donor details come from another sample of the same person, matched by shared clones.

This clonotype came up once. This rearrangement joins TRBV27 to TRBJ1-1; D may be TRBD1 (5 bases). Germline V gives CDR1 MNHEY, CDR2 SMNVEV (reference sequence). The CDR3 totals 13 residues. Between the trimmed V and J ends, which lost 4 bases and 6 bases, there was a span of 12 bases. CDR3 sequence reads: CASSWDDGAEAFF. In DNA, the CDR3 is TGTGCCAGCAGTTGGGACGACGGGGCTGAAGCTTTCTTT.

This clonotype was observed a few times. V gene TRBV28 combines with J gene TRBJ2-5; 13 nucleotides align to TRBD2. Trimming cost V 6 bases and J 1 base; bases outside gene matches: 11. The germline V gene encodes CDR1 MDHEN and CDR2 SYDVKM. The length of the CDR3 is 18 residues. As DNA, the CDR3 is TGTGCCAGCAGCTACGCTCGTGGACTAGCGGGGGTCCAAGAGACCCAGTACTTC. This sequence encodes CASSYARGLAGVQETQYF.

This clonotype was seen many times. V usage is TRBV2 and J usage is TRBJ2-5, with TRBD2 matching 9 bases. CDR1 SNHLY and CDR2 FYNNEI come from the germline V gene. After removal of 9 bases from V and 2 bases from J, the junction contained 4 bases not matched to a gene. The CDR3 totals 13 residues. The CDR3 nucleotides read TGTGCCAGTGCGGGGGGGCCGCAAGAGACCCAGTACTTC. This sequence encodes CASAGGPQETQYF.

CDR3 nucleotides: TGCAGCGTTGGATGGACCGGGCACCAAGAGACCCAGTACTTC. Protein: CSVGWTGHQETQYF. The chain has TRBV29-1 and TRBJ2-5; unclear D gene. V was cut by 4 bases and J by 0 bases, with 12 bases left in between. The CDR3 contains 14 residues. Germline V gene data show CDR1 as SQVTM and CDR2 as ANQGSEA.

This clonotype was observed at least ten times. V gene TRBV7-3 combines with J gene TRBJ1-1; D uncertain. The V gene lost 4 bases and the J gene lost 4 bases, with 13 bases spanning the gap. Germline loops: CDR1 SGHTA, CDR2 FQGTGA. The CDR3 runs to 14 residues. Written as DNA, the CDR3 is TGTGCCAGCAGCTCATCAGGATTTCGCACTGAAGCTTTCTTT. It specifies CASSSSGFRTEAFF.

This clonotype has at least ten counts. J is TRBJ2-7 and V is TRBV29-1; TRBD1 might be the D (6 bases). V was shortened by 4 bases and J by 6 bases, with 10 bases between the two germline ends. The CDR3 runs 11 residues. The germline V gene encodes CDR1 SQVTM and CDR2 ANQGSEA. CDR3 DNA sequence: TGCAGCGTTGGACAGGTGGGCGAGCAGTACTTC. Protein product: CSVGQVGEQYF.

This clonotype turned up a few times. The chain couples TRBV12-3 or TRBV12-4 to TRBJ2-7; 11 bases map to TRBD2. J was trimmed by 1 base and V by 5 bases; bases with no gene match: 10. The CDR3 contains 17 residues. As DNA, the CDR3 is TGTGCCAGCAGTGCCGCCGGGACTAGCGGTTTGTCCTACGAGCAGTACTTC. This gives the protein CASSAAGTSGLSYEQYF.

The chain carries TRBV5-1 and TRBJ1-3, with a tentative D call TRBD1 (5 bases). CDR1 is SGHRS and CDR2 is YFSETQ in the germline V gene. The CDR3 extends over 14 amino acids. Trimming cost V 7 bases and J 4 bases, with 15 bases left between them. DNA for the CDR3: TGCGCCAGCGGATTAGGGGTGGAAGGAAACACCATATATTTT. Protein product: CASGLGVEGNTIYF.

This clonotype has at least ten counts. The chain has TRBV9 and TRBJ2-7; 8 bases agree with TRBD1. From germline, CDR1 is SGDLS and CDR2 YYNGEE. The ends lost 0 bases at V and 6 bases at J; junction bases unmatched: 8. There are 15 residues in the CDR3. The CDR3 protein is CASSVVGQGFSEQYF. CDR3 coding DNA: TGTGCCAGCAGCGTAGTAGGACAGGGATTTAGCGAGCAGTACTTC.

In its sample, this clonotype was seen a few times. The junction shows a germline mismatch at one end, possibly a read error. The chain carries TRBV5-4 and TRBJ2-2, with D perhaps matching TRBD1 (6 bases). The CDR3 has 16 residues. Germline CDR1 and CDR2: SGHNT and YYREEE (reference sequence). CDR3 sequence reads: CASSLAQGMNTGKLFF. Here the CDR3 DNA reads TGTGCCAGCAGCTTAGCACAGGGTATGAACACCGGGAAGCTGTTTTTT.

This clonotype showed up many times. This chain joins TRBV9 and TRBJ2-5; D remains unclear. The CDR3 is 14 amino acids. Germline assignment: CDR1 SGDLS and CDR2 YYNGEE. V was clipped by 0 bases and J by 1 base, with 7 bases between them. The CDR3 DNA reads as TGTGCCAGCAGCGTAGGGACGGCCCAAGAGACCCAGTACTTC. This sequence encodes CASSVGTAQETQYF.

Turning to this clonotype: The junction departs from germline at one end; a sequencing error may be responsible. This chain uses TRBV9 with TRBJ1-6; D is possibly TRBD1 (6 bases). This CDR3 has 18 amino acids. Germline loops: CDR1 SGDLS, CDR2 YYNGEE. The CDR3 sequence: CASSTLPQGGGWDSPPHF. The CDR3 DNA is TGTGCCAGCAGCACCCTCCCACAGGGTGGGGGTTGGGATTCACCCCCCCACTTT.

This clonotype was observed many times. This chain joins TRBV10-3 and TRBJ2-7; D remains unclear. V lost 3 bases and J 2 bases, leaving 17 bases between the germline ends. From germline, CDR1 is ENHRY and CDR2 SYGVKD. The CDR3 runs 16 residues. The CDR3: CAISEPTAPRPYEQYF. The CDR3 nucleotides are TGTGCCATCAGTGAACCTACGGCGCCCCGCCCCTACGAGCAGTACTTC.

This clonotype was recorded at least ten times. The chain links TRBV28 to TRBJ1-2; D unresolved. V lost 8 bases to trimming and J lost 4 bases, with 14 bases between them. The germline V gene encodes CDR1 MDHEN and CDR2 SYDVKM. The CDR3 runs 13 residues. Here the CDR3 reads CASFPAYLYGYTF. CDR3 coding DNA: TGTGCCAGCTTCCCAGCGTACCTCTATGGCTACACCTTC.

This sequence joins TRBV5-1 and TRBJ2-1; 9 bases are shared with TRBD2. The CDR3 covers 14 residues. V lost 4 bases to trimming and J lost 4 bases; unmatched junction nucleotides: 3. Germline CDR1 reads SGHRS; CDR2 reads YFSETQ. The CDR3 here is CASSRSGGYNEQFF. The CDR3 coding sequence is TGCGCCAGCAGCAGAAGCGGGGGGTACAATGAGCAGTTCTTC.

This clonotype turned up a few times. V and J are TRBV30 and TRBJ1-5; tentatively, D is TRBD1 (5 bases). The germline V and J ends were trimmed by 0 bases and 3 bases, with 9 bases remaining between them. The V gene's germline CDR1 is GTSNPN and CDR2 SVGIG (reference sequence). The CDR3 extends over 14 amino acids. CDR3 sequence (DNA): TGTGCCTGGAGTGTAACAGGCCCCAATCAGCCCCAGCATTTT. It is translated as CAWSVTGPNQPQHF. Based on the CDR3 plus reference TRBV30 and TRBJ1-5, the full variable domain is SQTIHQWPATLVQPVGSPLSLECTVEGTSNPNLYWYRQAAGRGLQLLFYSVGIGQISSEVPQNLSASRPQDRQFILSSKKLLLSDSGFYLCAWSVTGPNQPQHFGDGTRLSIL.

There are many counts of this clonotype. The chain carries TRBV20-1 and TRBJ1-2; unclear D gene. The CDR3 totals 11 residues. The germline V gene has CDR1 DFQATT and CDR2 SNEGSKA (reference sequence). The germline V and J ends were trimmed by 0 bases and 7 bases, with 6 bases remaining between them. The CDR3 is CSARDRSGYTF. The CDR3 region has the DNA TGCAGTGCTAGAGACAGGAGTGGCTACACCTTC.

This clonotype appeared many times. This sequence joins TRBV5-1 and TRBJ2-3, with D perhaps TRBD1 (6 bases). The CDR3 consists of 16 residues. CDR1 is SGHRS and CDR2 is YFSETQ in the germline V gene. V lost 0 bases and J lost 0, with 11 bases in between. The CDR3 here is CASSLGDRLSTDTQYF. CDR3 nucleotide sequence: TGCGCCAGCAGCTTGGGTGACAGGCTTAGCACAGATACGCAGTATTTT.

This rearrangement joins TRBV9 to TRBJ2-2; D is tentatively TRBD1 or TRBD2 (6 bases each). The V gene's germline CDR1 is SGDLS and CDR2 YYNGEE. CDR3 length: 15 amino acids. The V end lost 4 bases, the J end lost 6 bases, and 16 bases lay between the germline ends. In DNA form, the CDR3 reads TGTGCCAGCAGCCTGGGGGGCCGAAGGGCCGGGGAGCTGTTTTTT. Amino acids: CASSLGGRRAGELFF.

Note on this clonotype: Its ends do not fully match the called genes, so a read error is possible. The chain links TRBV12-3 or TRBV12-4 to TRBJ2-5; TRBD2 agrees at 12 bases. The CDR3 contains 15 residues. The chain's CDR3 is CASTATSGGGETQCF. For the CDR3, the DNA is TGTGCCAGCACCGCGACTAGCGGGGGCGGGGAGACCCAGTGCTTC.

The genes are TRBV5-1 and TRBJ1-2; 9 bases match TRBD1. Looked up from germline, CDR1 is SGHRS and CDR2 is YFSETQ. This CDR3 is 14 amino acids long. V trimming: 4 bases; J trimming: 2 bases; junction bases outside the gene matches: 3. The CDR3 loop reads CASSVTGGNYGYTF. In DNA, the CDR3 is TGCGCCAGCAGCGTGACAGGGGGGAACTATGGCTACACCTTC.

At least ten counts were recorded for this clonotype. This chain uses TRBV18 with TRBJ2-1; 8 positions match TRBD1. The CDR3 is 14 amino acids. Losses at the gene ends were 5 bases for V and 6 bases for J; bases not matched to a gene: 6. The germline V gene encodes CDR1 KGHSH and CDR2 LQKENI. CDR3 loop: CASSSDRGINEQFF. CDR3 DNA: TGTGCCAGCTCATCCGACAGGGGCATCAATGAGCAGTTCTTC. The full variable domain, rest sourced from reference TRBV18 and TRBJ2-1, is NAGVMQNPRHLVRRRGQEARLRCSPMKGHSHVYWYRQLPEEGLKFMVYLQKENIIDESGMPKERFSAEFPKEGPSILRIQQVVRGDSAAYFCASSSDRGINEQFFGPGTRLTVL.

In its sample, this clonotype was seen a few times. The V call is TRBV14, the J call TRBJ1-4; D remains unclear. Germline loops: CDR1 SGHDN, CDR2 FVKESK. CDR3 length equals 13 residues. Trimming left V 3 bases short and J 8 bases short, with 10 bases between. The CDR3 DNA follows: TGTGCCAGCAGCCATTCAGGAGGAGAAAAACTGTTTTTT. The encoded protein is CASSHSGGEKLFF.

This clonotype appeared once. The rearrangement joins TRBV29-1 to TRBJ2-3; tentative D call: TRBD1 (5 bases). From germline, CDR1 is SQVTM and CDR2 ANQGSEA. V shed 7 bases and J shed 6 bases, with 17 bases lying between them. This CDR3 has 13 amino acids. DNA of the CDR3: TGCAGCGGCGTCCGGTCAGGGCCGGATACGCAGTATTTT. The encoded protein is CSGVRSGPDTQYF.

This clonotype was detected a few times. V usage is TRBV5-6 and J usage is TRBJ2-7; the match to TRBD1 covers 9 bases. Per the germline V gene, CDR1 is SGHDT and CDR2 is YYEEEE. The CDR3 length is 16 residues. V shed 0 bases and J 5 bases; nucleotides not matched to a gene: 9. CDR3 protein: CASSLGGDRAVDEQYF. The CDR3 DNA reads TGTGCCAGCAGCTTGGGAGGGGACAGGGCAGTGGACGAGCAGTACTTC.

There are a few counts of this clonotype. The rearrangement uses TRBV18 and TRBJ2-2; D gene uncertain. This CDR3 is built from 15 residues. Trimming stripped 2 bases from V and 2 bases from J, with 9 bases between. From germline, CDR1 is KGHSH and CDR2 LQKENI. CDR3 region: CASSPLSTNTGELFF. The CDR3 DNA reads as TGTGCCAGCTCACCATTGTCAACCAACACCGGGGAGCTGTTTTTT.

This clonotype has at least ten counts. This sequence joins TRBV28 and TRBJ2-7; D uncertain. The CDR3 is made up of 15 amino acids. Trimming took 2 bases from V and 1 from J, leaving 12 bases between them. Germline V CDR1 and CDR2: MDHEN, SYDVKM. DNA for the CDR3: TGTGCCAGCAGTTTAGTCGGGCCGGTTTCCTACGAGCAGTACTTC. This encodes CASSLVGPVSYEQYF.

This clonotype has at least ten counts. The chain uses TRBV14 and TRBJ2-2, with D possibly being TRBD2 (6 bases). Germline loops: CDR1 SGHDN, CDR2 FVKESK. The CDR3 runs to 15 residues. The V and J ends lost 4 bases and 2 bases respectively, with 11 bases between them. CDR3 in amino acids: CASSRWDSNTGELFF. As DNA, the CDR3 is TGTGCCAGCAGCCGCTGGGACTCTAACACCGGGGAGCTGTTTTTT.